The next 26 T cell receptor beta chains were all read from a single sample in a study of blood T cell repertoires in COVID-19. Sequencing used immunoSEQ multiplex PCR; TCRdb keeps in-frame clones, though not all of them. The repertoire includes some 87,000 clones, around 92% of them detected once, and roughly 6.4% sits in the top ten. The sample taken for sequencing was peripheral blood. Receptors were obtained from a woman in her sixties with active COVID-19.

The rearrangement links TRBV2 to TRBJ2-1; 10 positions agree with TRBD2. The CDR3 has 14 amino acids. The ends lost 7 bases at V and 9 bases at J; junction bases unmatched: 9. Germline V gene sequence: CDR1 SNHLY, CDR2 FYNNEI. CDR3 DNA sequence: TGTGCCAGCAAACCCACAAGCGGGGGGGGTGAGCAGTTCTTC. It is translated as CASKPTSGGGEQFF. The full variable domain, with the rest looked up from reference TRBV2 and TRBJ2-1, is EPEVTQTPSHQVTQMGQEVILRCVPISNHLYFYWYRQILGQKVEFLVSFYNNEISEKSEIFDDQFSVERPDGSNFTLKIRSTKLEDSAMYFCASKPTSGGGEQFFGPGTRLTVL.

The V and J genes are TRBV7-9 and TRBJ2-6; TRBD1 matches 7 bases. The CDR3 is 16 amino acids. With 5 bases clipped from V and 0 bases from J, the junction kept 4 bases outside the gene matches. Germline-derived CDR1 and CDR2 are SEHNR and FQNEAQ (reference sequence). The CDR3 DNA sequence: TGTGCCAGCAGCCTCGGGACAGTCTCTGGGGCCAACGTCCTGACTTTC. Translating gives CASSLGTVSGANVLTF.

This clone was observed once. The V and J genes are TRBV6-5 and TRBJ1-4, with TRBD1 matching 8 bases. Per germline, CDR1 MNHEY and CDR2 SVGAGI. With V trimmed by 6 bases and J by 1 base, 1 base remained unmatched. The CDR3 contains 14 residues. CDR3 region: CASRTGVTNEKLFF. In DNA, the CDR3 is TGTGCCAGCAGGACAGGGGTAACTAATGAAAAACTGTTTTTT.

Worth noting for this clone: Other nucleotide sequences from this sample produce the same CDR3. The V call is TRBV19, the J call TRBJ2-2; 11 positions agree with TRBD1. Germline assignment: CDR1 LNHDA and CDR2 SQIVND (reference sequence). CDR3 length: 16 amino acids. V dropped 4 bases and J dropped 5; count of bases not matched to a gene: 6. CDR3 sequence reads: CASSRGQGAGTGELFF. The CDR3 DNA sequence: TGTGCCAGTAGTAGAGGACAGGGGGCAGGGACCGGGGAGCTGTTTTTT.

The chain joins TRBV3-1 (or the pseudogene TRBV3-2) to TRBJ2-3; TRBD2 matches 9 bases. Germline V gene sequence: CDR1 LGHDT, CDR2 YNNKEL (reference sequence). Trimming at V came to 4 bases and at J to 3 bases, leaving 5 bases not matched to a gene. The CDR3 sequence is 15 residues long. For the CDR3, the DNA is TGTGCCAGCAGCCTTAGCGGGAGTTTGACAGATACGCAGTATTTT. Its translation is CASSLSGSLTDTQYF.

CDR3 in DNA: TGTGCCAGCAGCTCTCGACAGGGCCGAGAGACCCAGTACTTC. This encodes CASSSRQGRETQYF. The rearrangement uses TRBV7-2 and TRBJ2-5; 7 bases match TRBD1. Germline values: CDR1 SGHTA, CDR2 FQGNSA. This CDR3 has 14 amino acids. With V trimmed by 4 bases and J by 4 bases, 6 bases remained unmatched.

The chain is built from TRBV19 and TRBJ1-6; D call uncertain. V lost 5 bases to trimming and J lost 6 bases, with 17 bases between them. CDR1 is LNHDA, CDR2 SQIVND, per germline (reference sequence). CDR3 size: 16 residues. The CDR3 nucleotides read TGTGCCAGTAGTTCCAGACCGCGGGGAGGTAATTCACCCCTCCACTTT. Translating gives CASSSRPRGGNSPLHF.

The table lists this clone with a few counts. J is TRBJ1-2 and V is TRBV29-1; a possible D gene is TRBD1 (5 bases). Between the trimmed V and J ends, which lost 5 bases and 3 bases, there was a span of 16 bases. In germline, CDR1 is SQVTM, CDR2 ANQGSEA. The CDR3 runs 14 residues. The CDR3 sequence is CSVSLTAFDYGYTF. CDR3 in DNA: TGCAGCGTTAGTCTGACAGCGTTTGACTATGGCTACACCTTC. Full variable domain (remainder filled in from reference TRBV29-1 and TRBJ1-2): SAVISQKPSRDICQRGTSLTIQCQVDSQVTMMFWYRQQPGQSLTLIATANQGSEATYESGFVIDKFPISRPNLTFSTLTVSNMSPEDSSIYLCSVSLTAFDYGYTFGSGTRLTVV.

The chain employs TRBV5-4 and TRBJ1-2, with a tentative D call TRBD1 (6 bases). The CDR3 length is 14 residues. Looked up from germline, CDR1 is SGHNT and CDR2 is YYREEE (reference sequence). V was cut by 0 bases and J by 4 bases, with 10 bases left in between. The CDR3 DNA sequence: TGTGCCAGCAGCTTGGACAGGGATCCCTATGGCTACACCTTC. This encodes CASSLDRDPYGYTF.

The CDR3 DNA reads as TGTGCCACCAGCAGAGGTTACAGGGACCATAATTCACCCCTCCACTTT. It is translated as CATSRGYRDHNSPLHF. The chain uses TRBV15 and TRBJ1-6, with D perhaps TRBD1 (6 bases). The V end lost 1 base, the J end lost 5 bases, and 12 bases lay between the germline ends. The CDR3 has 16 amino acids. CDR1 LNHNV and CDR2 YYDKDF come from the germline V gene (reference sequence).

Points on this clone: Other DNA sequences in this specimen translate into the identical CDR3. The chain uses TRBV2 and TRBJ2-7; no firm D call. Per the germline V gene, CDR1 is SNHLY and CDR2 is FYNNEI. V lost 4 bases, J lost 2 bases, and 3 bases lay in between. This CDR3 contains 11 residues. This CDR3 reads CASSVTYEQYF. The DNA of the CDR3 is TGTGCCAGCAGTGTAACCTACGAGCAGTACTTC.

V is TRBV29-1 and J is TRBJ2-1, with D uncertain. Germline loops: CDR1 SQVTM, CDR2 ANQGSEA. V was shortened by 0 bases and J by 2 bases, with 14 bases between the two germline ends. The CDR3 is made up of 16 amino acids. The CDR3 protein is CSVEDRRRPTYNEQFF. In nucleotides, the CDR3 is TGCAGCGTTGAAGATAGGCGGCGGCCCACCTACAATGAGCAGTTCTTC.

CDR3 protein: CASSIPRDSGDNEQFF. The CDR3 nucleotides are TGCGCCAGCAGCATTCCCCGGGACTCAGGTGACAATGAGCAGTTCTTC. V usage is TRBV5-1 and J usage is TRBJ2-1; D perhaps matches TRBD2 (6 bases). With 4 bases removed from V and 5 bases from J, the gap between germline ends came to 19 bases. Per germline, CDR1 SGHRS and CDR2 YFSETQ. The CDR3 is 16 amino acids.

The chain has TRBV5-6 and TRBJ2-1; D is ambiguous. Germline CDR1 reads SGHDT; CDR2 reads YYEEEE. The CDR3 is 14 residues long. V dropped 0 bases and J dropped 2 bases, with 6 bases sitting between them. The CDR3 DNA is TGTGCCAGCAGCTTGGGAGAGCCCTACAATGAGCAGTTCTTC. It specifies CASSLGEPYNEQFF.

V gene TRBV27 combines with J gene TRBJ2-6; 8 bases are a match to TRBD1. Germline V CDR1 and CDR2: MNHEY, SMNVEV (reference sequence). The trim removed 6 bases at V and 0 bases at J, leaving 7 bases unmatched. The CDR3 runs 17 residues. This CDR3 reads CASSATGVLSGANVLTF. As DNA, the CDR3 is TGTGCCAGCAGCGCGACAGGGGTCCTCTCTGGGGCCAACGTCCTGACTTTC.

As to this clone: The same CDR3 arises from other DNA sequences in this sample as well. V usage is TRBV7-2 and J usage is TRBJ2-2, with 13 bases identical to TRBD2. The CDR3 runs to 16 residues. Germline V gives CDR1 SGHTA, CDR2 FQGNSA. Trimming removed 5 bases from V and 4 bases from J; junction bases left unmatched: 4. The CDR3 sequence is CASSPRLAGGTGELFF. In DNA form, the CDR3 reads TGTGCCAGCAGCCCGAGACTAGCGGGAGGCACCGGGGAGCTGTTTTTT. The full variable domain, with the rest looked up from reference TRBV7-2 and TRBJ2-2, is GAGVSQSPSNKVTEKGKDVELRCDPISGHTALYWYRQSLGQGLEFLIYFQGNSAPDKSGLPSDRFSAERTGGSVSTLTIQRTQQEDSAVYLCASSPRLAGGTGELFFGEGSRLTVL.

The J gene is TRBJ2-2, the V gene TRBV6-6, with 12 bases lining up with TRBD2. CDR1 and CDR2 (germline): MNHNY, SVGAGI (reference sequence). This CDR3 is built from 17 residues. V trimming: 5 bases; J trimming: 0 bases; junction bases outside the gene matches: 4. CDR3 nucleotides: TGTGCCAGCAGTCGACTAGCGGGGGATCCGAACACCGGGGAGCTGTTTTTT. It translates to CASSRLAGDPNTGELFF.

This rearrangement joins TRBV11-2 to TRBJ2-2; D may be TRBD1 (7 bases). The CDR3 spans 15 residues. Germline V lookup: CDR1 SGHAT, CDR2 FQNNGV. The V end lost 7 bases, the J end lost 4 bases, and 16 bases lay between the germline ends. The CDR3 DNA sequence: TGTGCCAGCATCCGTGGGCAGGGGGGCACCGGGGAGCTGTTTTTT. Translated: CASIRGQGGTGELFF.

This clone was seen only once. CDR3 protein: CASSQTGGSRNTEAFF. The CDR3 DNA sequence: TGTGCCAGCAGCCAAACCGGGGGGTCCAGGAACACTGAAGCTTTCTTT. This sequence joins TRBV11-2 and TRBJ1-1; TRBD1 is a possible D gene (5 bases). CDR1 is SGHAT and CDR2 is FQNNGV in the germline V gene. V was clipped by 5 bases and J by 1 base, with 17 bases between them. The CDR3 spans 16 residues.

The chain carries TRBV7-8 and TRBJ1-1, with 8 bases fitting TRBD1. V lost 5 bases and J lost 4; bases outside the gene matches: 9. Germline V lookup: CDR1 SGHVS, CDR2 FQNEAQ. This CDR3 has 15 residues. The CDR3 is CASSDRDRSSTEAFF. As DNA, the CDR3 is TGTGCCAGCAGCGATAGGGACAGGTCGTCCACTGAAGCTTTCTTT.

This chain uses TRBV4-3 with TRBJ2-5; 8 positions agree with TRBD1. Looked up from germline, CDR1 is LGHNA and CDR2 is YSLEER. This CDR3 contains 15 residues. V was clipped by 0 bases and J by 5 bases; unmatched bases: 5. CDR3 residues: CASSQDQGARETQYF. CDR3 in DNA: TGCGCCAGCAGCCAAGATCAGGGGGCTCGGGAGACCCAGTACTTC.

This chain joins TRBV28 and TRBJ2-2, with TRBD2 identical over 9 bases. V shed 2 bases, J shed 4 bases, and the junction held 2 bases outside the gene matches. The CDR3 length is 15 residues. Germline CDR1 and CDR2: MDHEN and SYDVKM. The CDR3 is CASSLAGGSTGELFF. CDR3 DNA: TGTGCCAGCAGTTTAGCGGGGGGGAGCACCGGGGAGCTGTTTTTT.

The genes are TRBV2 and TRBJ2-3, with TRBD2 matching over 10 bases. CDR1 is SNHLY and CDR2 is FYNNEI in the germline V gene. The V segment lost 9 bases and the J segment 1 base; nucleotides outside the gene matches: 7. This CDR3 is 15 amino acids long. CDR3 region: CARTRTSGRTDTQYF. CDR3 bases: TGTGCCAGGACTAGGACTAGCGGACGCACAGATACGCAGTATTTT.

The chain carries TRBV6-2 or TRBV6-3 and TRBJ1-2, with 9 bases matching TRBD1. Germline CDR1 and CDR2: MNHEY and SVGEGT. The CDR3 is made up of 15 amino acids. Trimming cost V 5 bases and J 1 base; bases outside gene matches: 5. The DNA for the CDR3 is TGTGCCAGCAGTCTCGGACAGGGGAGTAACTATGGCTACACCTTC. Residues: CASSLGQGSNYGYTF.

The J gene is TRBJ1-1, the V gene TRBV27; 8 bases fit TRBD1. Losses at the gene ends were 5 bases for V and 7 bases for J; bases not matched to a gene: 6. Germline V gives CDR1 MNHEY, CDR2 SMNVEV (reference sequence). The CDR3 totals 13 residues. The CDR3 nucleotides read TGTGCCAGCAGTCGACGGGACAGGCGTGAAGCTTTCTTT. As protein: CASSRRDRREAFF.

This chain joins TRBV5-4 and TRBJ1-2; 7 bases map to TRBD1. Germline-derived CDR1 and CDR2 are SGHNT and YYREEE (reference sequence). J was trimmed by 9 bases and V by 1 base; bases with no gene match: 6. CDR3 length: 13 amino acids. The CDR3 sequence is CASSLFAQGSYTF. The CDR3, as DNA: TGTGCCAGCAGCTTGTTCGCACAGGGGAGCTACACCTTC.